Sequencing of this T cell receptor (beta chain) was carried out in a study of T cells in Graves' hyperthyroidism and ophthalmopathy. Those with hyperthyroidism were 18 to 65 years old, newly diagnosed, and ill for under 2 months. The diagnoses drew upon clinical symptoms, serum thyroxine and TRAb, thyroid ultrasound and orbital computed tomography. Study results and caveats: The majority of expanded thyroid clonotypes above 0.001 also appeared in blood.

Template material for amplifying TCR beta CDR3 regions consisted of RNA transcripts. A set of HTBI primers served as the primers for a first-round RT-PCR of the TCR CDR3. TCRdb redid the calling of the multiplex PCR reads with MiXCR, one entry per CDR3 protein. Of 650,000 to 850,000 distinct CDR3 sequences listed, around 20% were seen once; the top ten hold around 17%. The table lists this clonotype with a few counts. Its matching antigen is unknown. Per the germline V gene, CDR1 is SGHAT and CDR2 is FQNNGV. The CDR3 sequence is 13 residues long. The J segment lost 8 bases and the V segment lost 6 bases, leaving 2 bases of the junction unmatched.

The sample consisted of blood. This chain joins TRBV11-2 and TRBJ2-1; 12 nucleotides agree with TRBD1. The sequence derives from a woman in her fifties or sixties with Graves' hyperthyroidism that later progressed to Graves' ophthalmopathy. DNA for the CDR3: TGTGCCAGCAGGGGACAGGGGGCCTATGAGCAGTTCTTC. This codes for CASRGQGAYEQFF.